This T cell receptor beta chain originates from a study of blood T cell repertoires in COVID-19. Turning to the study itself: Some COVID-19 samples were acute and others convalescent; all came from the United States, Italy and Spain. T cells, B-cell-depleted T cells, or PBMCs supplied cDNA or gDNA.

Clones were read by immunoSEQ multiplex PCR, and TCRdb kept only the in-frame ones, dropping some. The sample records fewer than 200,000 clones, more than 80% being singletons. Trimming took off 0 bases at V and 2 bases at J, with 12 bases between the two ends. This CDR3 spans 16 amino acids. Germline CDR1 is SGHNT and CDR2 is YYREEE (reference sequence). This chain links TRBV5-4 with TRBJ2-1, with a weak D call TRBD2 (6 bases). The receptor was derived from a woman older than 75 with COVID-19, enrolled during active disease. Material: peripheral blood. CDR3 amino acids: CASSLDRGGAYNEQFF. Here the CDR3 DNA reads TGTGCCAGCAGCTTGGATAGGGGAGGTGCCTACAATGAGCAGTTCTTC.